What follows are 11 T cell receptor beta chains derived from one specimen sequenced in a study of cytomegalovirus exposure and HLA in healthy donors. PCR amplification relied on 60 Vbeta primers (plus 13 Jbeta primers). Repertoires were generated with immunoSEQ multiplex PCR, while TCRdb's copy carries only in-frame clones and drops some. The data contain 120,000 to 150,000 clones, about 76% of them singletons. Sequenced input: PBMCs. The origin of the receptors is a female donor in good health and CMV-seronegative.

This rearrangement joins TRBV4-3 to TRBJ1-4; TRBD1 is a possible D gene (6 bases). Germline V lookup: CDR1 LGHNA, CDR2 YSLEER. Trimming pared 0 bases from V and 8 bases from J, leaving 13 bases between. There are 15 residues in the CDR3. In DNA, the CDR3 is TGCGCCAGCAGCCAAGAGACCAGGGGTTGGGAAAAACTGTTTTTT. Translation: CASSQETRGWEKLFF.

The J gene is TRBJ2-5, the V gene TRBV29-1, with D uncertain. V shed 8 bases and J shed 5 bases, with 9 bases lying between them. The CDR3 totals 10 residues. Per germline, CDR1 SQVTM and CDR2 ANQGSEA. This chain's CDR3 is CSTKLETQYF. DNA of the CDR3: TGCAGCACCAAGCTGGAGACCCAGTACTTC.

The genes are TRBV11-3 and TRBJ1-2; D ambiguous. This CDR3 spans 14 amino acids. Looked up from germline, CDR1 is SGHNT and CDR2 is YENEEA. Trimming took 5 bases from V and 0 from J, leaving 10 bases between them. CDR3 amino acids: CASSRGRSNYGYTF. CDR3 sequence (DNA): TGTGCCAGCAGCCGCGGGAGGTCTAACTATGGCTACACCTTC.

The rearrangement links TRBV29-1 to TRBJ2-5; 9 nucleotides line up with TRBD2. The CDR3 sequence is 16 residues long. Trimming removed 7 bases from V and 4 bases from J; junction bases left unmatched: 16. Germline CDR1 is SQVTM and CDR2 is ANQGSEA. In nucleotides, the CDR3 is TGCAGCGGGCGGGGGGGGGCTCCATCCTGGGGAGAGACCCAGTACTTC. Translation: CSGRGGAPSWGETQYF.

This chain connects TRBV4-1 to TRBJ2-7; D ambiguous. This CDR3 is built from 18 residues. CDR1 is MGHRA, CDR2 YSYEKL, per germline. Between the trimmed V and J ends, which lost 0 bases and 0 bases, there was a span of 18 bases. CDR3 nucleotides: TGCGCCAGCAGCCAAGACGTCGGGTTCCAGCACCTCTCCTACGAGCAGTACTTC. This sequence encodes CASSQDVGFQHLSYEQYF.

The chain is built from TRBV20-1 and TRBJ2-5, with D perhaps matching TRBD2 (7 bases). The CDR3 covers 11 residues. Germline assignment: CDR1 DFQATT and CDR2 SNEGSKA (reference sequence). V lost 1 base and J lost 12, with 12 bases in between. CDR3 sequence: CSARGLGGEYF. CDR3 DNA sequence: TGCAGTGCTAGAGGGCTAGGGGGGGAGTACTTC.

The chain employs TRBV10-3 and TRBJ2-2, with D perhaps TRBD1 (7 bases). Germline V CDR1 and CDR2: ENHRY, SYGVKD. Trimming removed 0 bases at V and 4 bases at J, with 12 bases between. The length of the CDR3 is 16 residues. The CDR3 DNA sequence: TGTGCCATCAGTGAGTCGACAGGGAGGATCACCGGGGAGCTGTTTTTT. It translates to CAISESTGRITGELFF.

The chain joins TRBV7-9 to TRBJ2-2, with 7 bases fitting TRBD2. The CDR3 loop spans 15 amino acids. The ends lost 5 bases at V and 6 bases at J; junction bases unmatched: 9. Germline V gives CDR1 SEHNR, CDR2 FQNEAQ (reference sequence). CDR3 DNA: TGTGCCAGCAGCCCCGGACTAGGAAGTTCCGGGGAGCTGTTTTTT. This encodes CASSPGLGSSGELFF.

There are a few counts of this clone. The chain couples TRBV30 to TRBJ2-3, with D possibly TRBD2 on 6 matching bases. Per the germline V gene, CDR1 is GTSNPN and CDR2 is SVGIG (reference sequence). V was pared by 2 bases and J by 2 bases, with 11 bases between. There are 14 residues in the CDR3. Here the CDR3 reads CAWSSAGPTDTQYF. The CDR3 DNA is TGTGCCTGGAGTTCGGCGGGACCCACAGATACGCAGTATTTT.

The CDR3 nucleotides are TGTGCCCCCGAGGGGGGGAATCAGCCCCAGCATTTT. Translated: CAPEGGNQPQHF. The chain joins TRBV5-6 to TRBJ1-5, with a tentative D call TRBD1 (6 bases). CDR3 length equals 12 residues. Between the trimmed V and J ends, which lost 10 bases and 4 bases, there was a span of 12 bases. CDR1 and CDR2 from the germline V gene are SGHDT and YYEEEE.

This chain joins TRBV5-1 and TRBJ2-1; the match to TRBD1 covers 9 bases. The germline gives CDR1 SGHRS, CDR2 YFSETQ. After removal of 1 base from V and 5 bases from J, the junction contained 7 bases not matched to a gene. This CDR3 spans 16 amino acids. CDR3 loop: CASSLPPQGAHNEQFF. Written as DNA, the CDR3 is TGCGCCAGCAGCTTGCCCCCACAGGGGGCCCACAATGAGCAGTTCTTC.